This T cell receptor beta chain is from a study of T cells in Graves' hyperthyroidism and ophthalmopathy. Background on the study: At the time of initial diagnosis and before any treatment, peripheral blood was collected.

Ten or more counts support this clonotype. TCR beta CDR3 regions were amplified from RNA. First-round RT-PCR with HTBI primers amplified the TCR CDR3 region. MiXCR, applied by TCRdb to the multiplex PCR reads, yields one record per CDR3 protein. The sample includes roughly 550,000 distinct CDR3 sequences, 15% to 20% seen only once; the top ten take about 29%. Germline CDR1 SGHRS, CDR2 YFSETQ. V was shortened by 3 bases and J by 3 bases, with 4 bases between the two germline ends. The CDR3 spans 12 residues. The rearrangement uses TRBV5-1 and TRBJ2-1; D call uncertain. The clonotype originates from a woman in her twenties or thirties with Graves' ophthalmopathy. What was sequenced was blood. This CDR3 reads CASSSYYNEQFF. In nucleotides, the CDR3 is TGCGCCAGCAGCTCTTACTACAATGAGCAGTTCTTC.